These 9 T cell receptor beta chains originate from one sample sequenced in a study of blood T cell repertoires in COVID-19. Method: immunoSEQ multiplex PCR; TCRdb's copy keeps in-frame clones and lacks some. The sample has around 170,000 clones, about four fifths seen once; the top ten hold around 6.1%. What was sequenced was peripheral blood. Receptor source: a woman in her thirties or forties with acute or convalescent COVID-19.

This clone was observed a single time. The chain combines TRBV27 with TRBJ1-4, with D hard to call. The germline V and J ends were trimmed by 3 bases and 7 bases, with 15 bases remaining between them. The CDR3 runs to 15 residues. Germline V CDR1 and CDR2: MNHEY, SMNVEV (reference sequence). The CDR3 DNA sequence: TGTGCCAGCAGTTTGAAAGGAGGGAAGAGTGAAAAACTGTTTTTT. Its protein is CASSLKGGKSEKLFF.

This sequence joins TRBV2 and TRBJ2-7; the match to TRBD2 covers 11 bases. The J segment lost 4 bases and the V segment lost 11 bases, leaving 10 bases of the junction unmatched. The CDR3 contains 14 residues. CDR1 and CDR2 (germline): SNHLY, FYNNEI. The DNA of the CDR3 is TGTGCCGGCGCTAGCGGGAGGTCTGGTTACGAGCAGTACTTC. This codes for CAGASGRSGYEQYF.

The gene calls are TRBV10-3 and TRBJ1-2, with 8 nucleotides matching TRBD1. Germline V gene lookup returns CDR1 ENHRY and CDR2 SYGVKD. Trimming took 3 bases from V and 4 from J; bases not matched to a gene: 10. CDR3 size: 16 residues. DNA for the CDR3: TGTGCCATCAGTGAAGGTGGACAGGGCACTCTCTATGGCTACACCTTC. Protein: CAISEGGQGTLYGYTF.

The chain links TRBV18 to TRBJ1-2; 9 bases are a match to TRBD1. Looked up from germline, CDR1 is KGHSH and CDR2 is LQKENI. With 3 bases clipped from V and 5 bases from J, the junction kept 7 bases outside the gene matches. This CDR3 has 15 residues. The CDR3 DNA reads TGTGCCAGCTCACCCTTAGACAGGGGGGTATATGGCTACACCTTC. Translated: CASSPLDRGVYGYTF.

The chain employs TRBV27 and TRBJ2-3; unclear D gene. V was pared by 5 bases and J by 0 bases, with 9 bases between. Germline CDR1 reads MNHEY; CDR2 reads SMNVEV (reference sequence). This CDR3 is built from 14 residues. The DNA of the CDR3 is TGTGCCAGCAGTGCCACCACTAGCACAGATACGCAGTATTTT. As protein: CASSATTSTDTQYF.

V usage is TRBV10-2 and J usage is TRBJ2-5, with 13 bases that match TRBD2. CDR1 is WSHSY, CDR2 SAAADI, per germline. Trimming took 6 bases from V and 5 from J; bases not matched to a gene: 3. CDR3 length: 14 amino acids. CDR3 region: CASRELAGGETQYF. In DNA form, the CDR3 reads TGCGCCAGCAGAGAACTAGCGGGAGGGGAGACCCAGTACTTC.

The rearrangement joins TRBV18 to TRBJ1-4; possibly TRBD1 for D (6 bases). The V gene's germline CDR1 is KGHSH and CDR2 LQKENI. The length of the CDR3 is 16 residues. Deletions cut 2 bases from V and 0 bases from J, with 10 bases between. The CDR3 loop is CASSPTRQATNEKLFF. In nucleotides, the CDR3 is TGTGCCAGCTCACCAACCCGACAGGCAACTAATGAAAAACTGTTTTTT.

The rearrangement links TRBV28 to TRBJ2-7; D possibly corresponds to TRBD1 (7 bases). Germline V lookup: CDR1 MDHEN, CDR2 SYDVKM. This CDR3 is built from 15 residues. V shed 3 bases and J shed 4 bases, with 16 bases lying between them. The CDR3 region has the DNA TGTGCCAGCAGTTTCACAGGGGTGCGGGGATACGAGCAGTACTTC. It specifies CASSFTGVRGYEQYF.

The CDR3, as DNA: TGTGCCAGCAGTTTACGTGGAATCAGGGGGTACGAGCAGTACTTC. Residues: CASSLRGIRGYEQYF. The V gene is TRBV28, the J gene TRBJ2-7, with 7 positions matching TRBD1. The CDR3 extends over 15 amino acids. V lost 2 bases and J lost 4; bases outside the gene matches: 8. Germline lookup yields CDR1 MDHEN and CDR2 SYDVKM.